The clone carrying this TCR beta chain was observed a handful of times. Its matching antigen is unknown. Caucasian, healthy and from Russia, the donors were aged between about 6 and 100. A second about 6 to 11 cycle PCR used barcoded and J-beta primers. Each CDR3 protein is one row after TCRdb ran MiXCR on the 5' RACE reads. The sample gives around 1.1 million distinct CDR3 sequences, approximately 38% of which show up once; 13% is in the top ten. The sample belongs to a study of blood T cells in healthy people across ages. V gave up 1 base and J gave up 0 bases, with 10 bases separating them. The germline gives CDR1 LNHNV, CDR2 YYDKDF (reference sequence). CDR3 length: 16 amino acids. Findings and limits, study-wide: Diversity was higher, and naive CD4+ cells more numerous, in long-lived donors than in aged donors.

The chain combines TRBV15 with TRBJ2-1; D tentatively fits TRBD1 or TRBD2 (5 bases each). Sequencing input: blood. The TCR was taken from a man between 18 and 29 years old in good health. The CDR3 loop is CATSRVPGSSYNEQFF. The DNA for the CDR3 is TGTGCCACCAGCAGAGTCCCAGGGAGCTCCTACAATGAGCAGTTCTTC.